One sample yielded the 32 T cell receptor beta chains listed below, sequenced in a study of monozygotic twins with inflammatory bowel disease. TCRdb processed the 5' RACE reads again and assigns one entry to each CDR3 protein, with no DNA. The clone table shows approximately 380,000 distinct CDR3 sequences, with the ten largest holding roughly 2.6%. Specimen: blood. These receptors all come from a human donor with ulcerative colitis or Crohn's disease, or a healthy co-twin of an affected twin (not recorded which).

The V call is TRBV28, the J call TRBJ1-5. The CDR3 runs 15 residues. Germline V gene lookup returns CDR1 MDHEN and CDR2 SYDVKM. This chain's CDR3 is CATALGGPSNQPQHF.

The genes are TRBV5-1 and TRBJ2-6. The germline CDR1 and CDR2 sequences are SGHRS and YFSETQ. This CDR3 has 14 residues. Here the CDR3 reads CASSETSGANVLTF.

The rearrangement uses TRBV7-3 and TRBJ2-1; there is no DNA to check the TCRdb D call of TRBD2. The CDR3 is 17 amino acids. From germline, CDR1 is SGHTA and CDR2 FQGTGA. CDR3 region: CASSLSQRGLSYNEQFF.

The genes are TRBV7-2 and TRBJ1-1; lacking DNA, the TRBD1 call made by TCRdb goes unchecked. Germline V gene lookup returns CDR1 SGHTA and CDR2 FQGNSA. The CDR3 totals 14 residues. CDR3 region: CASSLAGGRAGAFF.

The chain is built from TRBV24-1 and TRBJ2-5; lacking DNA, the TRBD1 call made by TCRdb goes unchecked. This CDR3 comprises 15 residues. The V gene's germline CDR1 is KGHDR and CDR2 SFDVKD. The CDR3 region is CATSDPGQQTETQYF.

The CDR3 loop is CSVEEGTGDYEQYF. The chain couples TRBV29-1 to TRBJ2-7; checking the TCRdb D call of TRBD1 is not possible without DNA. This CDR3 is 14 amino acids long. The germline V gene has CDR1 SQVTM and CDR2 ANQGSEA.

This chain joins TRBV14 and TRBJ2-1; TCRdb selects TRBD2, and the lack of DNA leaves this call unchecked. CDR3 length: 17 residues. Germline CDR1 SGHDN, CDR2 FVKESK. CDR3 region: CASSQISGGGAYNEQFF.

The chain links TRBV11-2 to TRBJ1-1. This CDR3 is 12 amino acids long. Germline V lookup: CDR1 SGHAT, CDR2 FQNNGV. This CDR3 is CASSSGFTEAFF.

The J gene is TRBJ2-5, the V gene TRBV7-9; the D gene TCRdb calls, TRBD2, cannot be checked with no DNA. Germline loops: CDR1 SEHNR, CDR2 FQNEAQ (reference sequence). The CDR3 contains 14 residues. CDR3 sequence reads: CASSLYASGETQYF.

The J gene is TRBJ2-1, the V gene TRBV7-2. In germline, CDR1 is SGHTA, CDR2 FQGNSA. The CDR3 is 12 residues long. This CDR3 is CASSLSYNEQFF.

CDR3: CAISESAGDKGFF. The chain couples TRBV10-3 to TRBJ2-1; TCRdb indicates TRBD1, and absent DNA this call remains unverified. The CDR3 sequence is 13 residues long. Germline V gene data show CDR1 as ENHRY and CDR2 as SYGVKD.

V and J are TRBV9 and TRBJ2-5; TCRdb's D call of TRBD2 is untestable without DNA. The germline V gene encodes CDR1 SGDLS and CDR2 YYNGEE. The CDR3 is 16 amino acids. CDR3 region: CASSAGGLAGQETQYF.

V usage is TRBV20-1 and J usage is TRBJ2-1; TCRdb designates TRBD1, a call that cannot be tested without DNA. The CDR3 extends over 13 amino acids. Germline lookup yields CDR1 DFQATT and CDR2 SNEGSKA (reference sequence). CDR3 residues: CSALGNRGREQFF.

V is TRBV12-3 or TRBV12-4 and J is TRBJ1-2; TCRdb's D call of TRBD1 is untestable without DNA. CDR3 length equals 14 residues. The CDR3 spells CASSRQASNYGYTF.

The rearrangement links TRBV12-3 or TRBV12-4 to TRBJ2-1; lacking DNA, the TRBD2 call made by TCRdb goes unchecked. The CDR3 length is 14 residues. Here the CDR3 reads CASSVLAGGLFPFF.

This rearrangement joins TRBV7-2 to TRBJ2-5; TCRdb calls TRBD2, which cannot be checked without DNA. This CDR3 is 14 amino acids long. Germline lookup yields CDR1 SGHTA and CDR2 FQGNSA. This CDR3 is CASSLGTSRQTQYF.

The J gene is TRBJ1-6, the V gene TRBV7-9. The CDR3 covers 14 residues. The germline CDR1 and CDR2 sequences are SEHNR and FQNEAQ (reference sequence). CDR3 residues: CASSSGPANSPLHF.

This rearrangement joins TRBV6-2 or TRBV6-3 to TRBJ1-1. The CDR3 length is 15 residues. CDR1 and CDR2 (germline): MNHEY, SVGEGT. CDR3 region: CASSMAAGSGTEAFF.

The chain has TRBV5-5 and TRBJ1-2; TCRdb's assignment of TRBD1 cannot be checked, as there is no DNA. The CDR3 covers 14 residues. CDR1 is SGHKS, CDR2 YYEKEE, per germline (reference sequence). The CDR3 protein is CSSSLQGSNYGYTF.

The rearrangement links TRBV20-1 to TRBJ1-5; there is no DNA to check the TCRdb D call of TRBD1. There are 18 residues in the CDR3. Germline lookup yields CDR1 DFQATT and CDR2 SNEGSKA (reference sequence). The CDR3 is CSARDLRTGGARNQPQHF.

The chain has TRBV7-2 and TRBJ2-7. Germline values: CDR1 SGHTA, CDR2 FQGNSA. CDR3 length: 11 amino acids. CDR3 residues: CASSLIGEQYF.

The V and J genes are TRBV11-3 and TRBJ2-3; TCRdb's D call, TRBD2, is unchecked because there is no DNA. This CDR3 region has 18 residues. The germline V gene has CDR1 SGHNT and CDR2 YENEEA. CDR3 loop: CASSFSGTSGGAGDTQYF.

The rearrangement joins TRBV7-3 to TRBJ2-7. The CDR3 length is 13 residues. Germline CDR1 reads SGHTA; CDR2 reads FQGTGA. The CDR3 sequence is CASSLYTAYEQYF.

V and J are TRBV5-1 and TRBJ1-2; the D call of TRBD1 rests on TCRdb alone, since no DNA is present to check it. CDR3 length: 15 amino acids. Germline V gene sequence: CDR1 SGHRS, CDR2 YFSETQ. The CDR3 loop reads CASSAGQSRNYGYTF.

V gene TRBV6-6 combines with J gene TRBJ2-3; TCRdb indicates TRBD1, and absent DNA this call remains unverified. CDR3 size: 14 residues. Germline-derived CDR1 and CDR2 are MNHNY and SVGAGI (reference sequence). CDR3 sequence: CASSYSIQGYTQYF.

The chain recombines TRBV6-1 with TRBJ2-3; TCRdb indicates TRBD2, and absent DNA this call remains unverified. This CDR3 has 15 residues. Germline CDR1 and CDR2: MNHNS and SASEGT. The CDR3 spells CASSSSGGGGDTQYF.

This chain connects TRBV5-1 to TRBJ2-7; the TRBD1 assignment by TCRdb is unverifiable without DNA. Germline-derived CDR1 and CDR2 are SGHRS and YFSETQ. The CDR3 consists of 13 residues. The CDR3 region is CASSFDRAYEQYF.

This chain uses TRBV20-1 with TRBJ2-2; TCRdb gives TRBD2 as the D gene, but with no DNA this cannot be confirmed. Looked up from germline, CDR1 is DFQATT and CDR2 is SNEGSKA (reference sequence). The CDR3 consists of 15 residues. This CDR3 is CSARLGLAGSGELFF.

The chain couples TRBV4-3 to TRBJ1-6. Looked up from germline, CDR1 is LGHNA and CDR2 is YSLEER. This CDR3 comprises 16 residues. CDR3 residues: CASSQDAGSYNSPLHF.

This CDR3 reads CASNGQVGYGYTF. The chain combines TRBV5-1 with TRBJ1-2; TCRdb gives TRBD1 as the D gene, but with no DNA this cannot be confirmed. From germline, CDR1 is SGHRS and CDR2 YFSETQ. This CDR3 is built from 13 residues.

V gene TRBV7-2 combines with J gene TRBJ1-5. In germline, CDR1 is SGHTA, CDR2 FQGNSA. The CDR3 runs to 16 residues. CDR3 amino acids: CASSLLGGGRNQPQHF. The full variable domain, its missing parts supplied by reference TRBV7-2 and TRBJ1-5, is GAGVSQSPSNKVTEKGKDVELRCDPISGHTALYWYRQSLGQGLEFLIYFQGNSAPDKSGLPSDRFSAERTGGSVSTLTIQRTQQEDSAVYLCASSLLGGGRNQPQHFGDGTRLSIL.

Here the CDR3 reads CASSTSHRAANYGYTF. The chain employs TRBV6-1 and TRBJ1-2; TCRdb gives TRBD1 as the D gene, but with no DNA this cannot be confirmed. The CDR3 totals 16 residues. CDR1 is MNHNS, CDR2 SASEGT, per germline.